This TCR beta chain was captured by sequencing in a study of blood T cells in healthy people across ages. Alongside a J-beta primer mix, a sample-barcoded 5' primer served in a second PCR lasting about 7 to 11 cycles. TCRdb used MiXCR to reprocess the 5' RACE reads, holding one entry per CDR3 protein. In the table there are roughly 1 million distinct CDR3 sequences, roughly a quarter of which are singletons. The CDR3 extends over 15 amino acids. Germline CDR1 SGHNT, CDR2 YENEEA. V was shortened by 3 bases and J by 5 bases, with 14 bases between the two germline ends. The same data also contributed to another study, on T cells of mothers and their children.

This TCR derives from a girl aged 2-9 years in good health. This chain joins TRBV11-3 and TRBJ2-4; either TRBD1 or TRBD2 may fit D (5 bases each). The source material was blood. CDR3 in DNA: TGTGCCAGCAGCTTCCGGATGGGGGTCGAAAACATTCAGTACTTC. Translation: CASSFRMGVENIQYF.